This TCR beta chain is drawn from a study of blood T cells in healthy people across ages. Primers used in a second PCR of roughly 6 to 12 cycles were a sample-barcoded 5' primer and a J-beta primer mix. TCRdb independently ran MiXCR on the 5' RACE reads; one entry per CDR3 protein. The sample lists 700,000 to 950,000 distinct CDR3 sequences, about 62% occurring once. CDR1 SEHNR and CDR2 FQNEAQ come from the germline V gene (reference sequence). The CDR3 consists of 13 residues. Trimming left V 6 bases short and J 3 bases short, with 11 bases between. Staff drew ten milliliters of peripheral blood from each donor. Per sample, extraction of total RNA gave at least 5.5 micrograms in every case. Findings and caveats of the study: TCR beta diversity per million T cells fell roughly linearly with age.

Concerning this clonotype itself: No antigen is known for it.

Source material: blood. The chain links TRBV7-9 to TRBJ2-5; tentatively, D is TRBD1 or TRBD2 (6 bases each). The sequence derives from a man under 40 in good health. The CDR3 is CASREGVEETQYF. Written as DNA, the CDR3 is TGTGCCAGCAGGGAGGGGGTAGAAGAGACCCAGTACTTC.